This T cell receptor beta chain is drawn from a study of OX40 agonist ivuxolimab in advanced cancers. For the study at large: Treatment of patients was with ivuxolimab, an agonistic anti-OX40 (CD134) antibody. Ivuxolimab was administered intravenously to patients at 0.01 to 10 mg/kg every 2 weeks.

Notes on the study in general: Relative to CD4+ cells, CD8+ T cells on average had more expanded clones.

Points on this clone: Antigen specificity is unknown.

Method: immunoSEQ multiplex PCR; TCRdb's copy keeps in-frame clones and lacks some. The data hold about 40,000 clones, with roughly 86% observed a single time. The CDR3 loop spans 16 amino acids. From germline, CDR1 is SGHAT and CDR2 FQDESV (reference sequence). Trimming pared 2 bases from V and 5 bases from J, leaving 18 bases between. The sample in question was CD4+ or CD8+ T cells sorted from blood, obtained in a trial of the OX40 agonist ivuxolimab. This chain connects TRBV11-1 to TRBJ1-1, with D possibly being TRBD1 (6 bases). This clonotype originated in an adult with an advanced solid tumor such as melanoma, head and neck, liver or kidney cancer. The CDR3 spells CASSLILGAIRTEAFF. For the CDR3, the DNA is TGTGCCAGCAGCTTAATTCTGGGGGCGATTCGTACTGAAGCTTTCTTT.